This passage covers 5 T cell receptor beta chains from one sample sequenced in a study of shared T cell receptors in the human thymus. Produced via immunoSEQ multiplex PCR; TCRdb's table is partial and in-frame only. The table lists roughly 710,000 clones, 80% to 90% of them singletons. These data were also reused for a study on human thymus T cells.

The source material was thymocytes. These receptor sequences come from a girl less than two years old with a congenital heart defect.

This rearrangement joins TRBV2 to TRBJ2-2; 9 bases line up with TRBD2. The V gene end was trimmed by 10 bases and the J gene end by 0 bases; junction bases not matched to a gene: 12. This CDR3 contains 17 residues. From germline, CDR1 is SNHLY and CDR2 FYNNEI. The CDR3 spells CANRKAAGGANTGELFF. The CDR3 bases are TGTGCCAACAGGAAGGCAGCGGGGGGTGCGAACACCGGGGAGCTGTTTTTT. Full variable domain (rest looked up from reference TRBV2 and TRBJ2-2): EPEVTQTPSHQVTQMGQEVILRCVPISNHLYFYWYRQILGQKVEFLVSFYNNEISEKSEIFDDQFSVERPDGSNFTLKIRSTKLEDSAMYFCANRKAAGGANTGELFFGEGSRLTVL.

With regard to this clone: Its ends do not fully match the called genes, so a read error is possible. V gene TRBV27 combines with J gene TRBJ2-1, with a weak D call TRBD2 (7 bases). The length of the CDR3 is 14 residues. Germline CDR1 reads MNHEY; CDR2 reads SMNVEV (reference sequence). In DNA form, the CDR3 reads TGCTCGGCGGCGGGGGCCTCCTCCTACAATGAGCAGTTCTTC. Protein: CSAAGASSYNEQFF.

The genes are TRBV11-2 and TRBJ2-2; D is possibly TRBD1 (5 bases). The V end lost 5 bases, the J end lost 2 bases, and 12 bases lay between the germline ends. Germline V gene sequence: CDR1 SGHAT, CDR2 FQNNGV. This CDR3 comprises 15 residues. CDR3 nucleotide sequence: TGTGCCAGCAGCACCCAGGGTCTTAACACCGGGGAGCTGTTTTTT. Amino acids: CASSTQGLNTGELFF.

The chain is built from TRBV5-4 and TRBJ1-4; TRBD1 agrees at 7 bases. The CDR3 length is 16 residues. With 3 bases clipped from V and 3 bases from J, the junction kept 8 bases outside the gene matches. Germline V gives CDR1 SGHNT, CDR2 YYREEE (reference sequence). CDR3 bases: TGTGCCAGCAGCTCTCAGACAGGGCTGGCTAATGAAAAACTGTTTTTT. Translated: CASSSQTGLANEKLFF.

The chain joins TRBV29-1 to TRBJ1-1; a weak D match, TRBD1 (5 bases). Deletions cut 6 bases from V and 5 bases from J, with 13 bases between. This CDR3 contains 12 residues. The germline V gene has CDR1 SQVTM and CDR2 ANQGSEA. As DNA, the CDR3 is TGCAGCGTATGGCGGGGGAGGACTGAAGCTTTCTTT. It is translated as CSVWRGRTEAFF.